The 4 T cell receptor beta chains below all came from one sample that was sequenced in a study of blood T cell repertoires in COVID-19. Using immunoSEQ multiplex PCR, the repertoire was profiled, and TCRdb retains in-frame clones only, with some absent. The repertoire includes a few hundred thousand clones, almost 90% of them detected once, and about 11% sits in the top ten. The sample taken for sequencing was peripheral blood. The origin of the receptors is a woman under 40 with COVID-19, enrolled during active disease.

V is TRBV10-1 and J is TRBJ2-2, with D possibly TRBD1 on 5 matching bases. The CDR3 is made up of 13 amino acids. Germline V gene data show CDR1 as WNHNN and CDR2 as SYGVQD (reference sequence). V shed 4 bases and J shed 4 bases, with 7 bases lying between them. The CDR3 sequence is CASSAGRTGELFF. As DNA, the CDR3 is TGCGCCAGCAGTGCAGGGCGCACCGGGGAGCTGTTTTTT.

This clone appeared once. The chain uses TRBV5-4 and TRBJ1-4, with 9 positions matching TRBD1. V shed 4 bases, J shed 7 bases, and the junction held 5 bases outside the gene matches. The CDR3 has 14 amino acids. Germline CDR1 is SGHNT and CDR2 is YYREEE (reference sequence). In DNA, the CDR3 is TGTGCCAGCAGCAGGACAGGGGATGGTGAAAAACTGTTTTTT. Its translation is CASSRTGDGEKLFF.

The chain is built from TRBV12-3 or TRBV12-4 and TRBJ2-1; D uncertain. The CDR3 has 11 amino acids. V was clipped by 1 base and J by 9 bases, with 4 bases between them. CDR3 residues: CASSLVSEQFF. CDR3 in DNA: TGTGCCAGCAGTTTAGTCAGTGAGCAGTTCTTC.

This chain connects TRBV4-2 to TRBJ1-2, with 12 bases aligning to TRBD1. V was pared by 4 bases and J by 4 bases, with 1 base of the junction left unmatched. CDR1 and CDR2 (germline): LGHNA, YNFKEQ. The CDR3 consists of 14 residues. The CDR3 nucleotides read TGTGCCAGCAGCCGGGACAGGGGGCCCTATGGCTACACCTTC. Translation gives CASSRDRGPYGYTF.